This T cell receptor beta chain originates from a study of T cell responses to AZD1222 COVID-19 vaccine. The assay was immunoSEQ multiplex PCR, and TCRdb's table has in-frame clones only and misses some. The data hold approximately 140,000 clones, with roughly 90% observed a single time. The trim removed 3 bases at V and 2 bases at J, leaving 9 bases unmatched. This CDR3 comprises 18 residues. Germline V gene sequence: CDR1 SGHRS, CDR2 YFSETQ. Points from the study as a whole: Without day 14 samples, only post-peak T cell repertoires were studied. Recipients of two AZD1222 doses showed rising Spike-specific TCR breadth and depth. Donor demographics were predominantly white British with a female majority; clonal diversity may be underestimated.

In regard to this clone: The antigen is unknown.

This clonotype was sampled from an adult who received the AZD1222 COVID-19 vaccine. The chain combines TRBV5-1 with TRBJ2-5; 14 nucleotides align to TRBD2. This specimen consisted of peripheral blood, obtained 28 days after the second AZD1222 dose. For the CDR3, the DNA is TGCGCCAGCAGCTCCAACCGGGGACTAGCGGGAGCACAAGAGACCCAGTACTTC. This gives the protein CASSSNRGLAGAQETQYF.